The rows below give T cell receptor beta chains drawn from one sample of a study of spatial heterogeneity in lung cancer. TCRdb analysed the 5' RACE reads with MiXCR anew, one entry per CDR3 protein. The table records some 110,000 distinct CDR3 sequences, more than 10% of them present only once. Sample: PBMCs, taken at follow-up. These receptors all come from a male donor with early-stage non-small cell lung cancer. CDR3s include the opening cysteine and the closing phenylalanine or tryptophan. A D gene is named only where the DNA matches it firmly. The size of a clone is reported for some rows only, either as once, few or many, or as a class for expanded clones.

.	17	TRBV20-1	TRBJ2-3	TRBD2	TGCAGTGCTGACGGGGGACTAGCGGGCTCTAGCACAGATACGCAGTATTTT	CSADGGLAGSSTDTQYF
many	15	TRBV3-1	TRBJ1-5	.	TGTGCCAGCAGCCAAGATCCCAGGGGTTATCAGCCCCAGCATTTT	CASSQDPRGYQPQHF
few	13	TRBV11-2	TRBJ2-7	.	TGTGCCAGCAGCACGCTGGACAGATACGAGCAGTACTTC	CASSTLDRYEQYF
.	17	TRBV11-2	TRBJ2-1	.	TGTGCCAGCAGCTTAGATCAGAGGGGGAGCTCCTACAATGAGCAGTTCTTC	CASSLDQRGSSYNEQFF
many	11	TRBV24-1	TRBJ1-1	.	TGTGCCACCCGAGAGTCCCGGGAAGCTTTCTTT	CATRESREAFF
few	17	TRBV5-1	TRBJ2-3	.	TGCGCCAGCAGCTTGGAACGGCACGGATGGAGCACAGATACGCAGTATTTT	CASSLERHGWSTDTQYF
many	18	TRBV2	TRBJ2-3	.	TGTGCCAGCAGTCTGACACGACGGGACCTAGGAAGCACAGATACGCAGTATTTT	CASSLTRRDLGSTDTQYF
many	11	TRBV2	TRBJ2-1	.	TGTGCCAGCAGTGAGCGGGATGAGCAGTTCTTC	CASSERDEQFF
many	13	TRBV10-3	TRBJ2-3	.	TGTGCCATCAGTTGGGACCCCGCGGATACGCAGTATTTT	CAISWDPADTQYF
few	18	TRBV19	TRBJ2-5	.	TGTGCCAGTAGTGGCTCTTCAAAAATGCTCAGCATGCAAGAGACCCAGTACTTC	CASSGSSKMLSMQETQYF
many	14	TRBV20-1	TRBJ1-1	.	TGCAGTGCCAAAGGAAACAGGGCGAACACTGAAGCTTTCTTT	CSAKGNRANTEAFF
many	15	TRBV12-3/TRBV12-4	TRBJ1-1	.	TGTGCCAGCAGTTTATATCTCGGGGGGAACACTGAAGCTTTCTTT	CASSLYLGGNTEAFF
.	16	TRBV6-5	TRBJ1-6	TRBD1	TGTGCCAGCAGTAACCCTCAGGGGGTTGGCAATTCACCCCTCCACTTT	CASSNPQGVGNSPLHF
many	13	TRBV7-9	TRBJ2-1	.	TGTGCCAGCAGCTTAGACGCGTACAATGAGCAGTTCTTC	CASSLDAYNEQFF
many	15	TRBV20-1	TRBJ2-1	TRBD1	TGCAGTGCTAGAGGGACAGGGATGTCCTACAATGAGCAGTTCTTC	CSARGTGMSYNEQFF
few	15	TRBV27	TRBJ1-2	.	TGTGCCAGCAGTTTATCGTACAGCCGCGGCTATGGCTACACCTTC	CASSLSYSRGYGYTF
.	15	TRBV9	TRBJ2-3	.	TGTGCCAGCAGCGTTGAGAGTTCAGCCACAGATACGCAGTATTTT	CASSVESSATDTQYF
few	13	TRBV7-3	TRBJ2-5	TRBD1	TGTGCCAGCAGCCCGACGACAGGGGAGACCCAGTACTTC	CASSPTTGETQYF
.	14	TRBV20-1	TRBJ2-1	.	TGCAGTGCCCTACTAGTAAGCTCCTACAATGAGCAGTTCTTC	CSALLVSSYNEQFF
few	16	TRBV6-5	TRBJ2-3	.	TGTGCCAGCAGTACTCCTTTGGGGGCCAGCACAGATACGCAGTATTTT	CASSTPLGASTDTQYF
few	13	TRBV28	TRBJ2-5	.	TGTGCCAGCAGTCTAGGGGACTTCGTGACCCAGTACTTC	CASSLGDFVTQYF
many	14	TRBV6-2/TRBV6-3	TRBJ2-1	TRBD2	TGTGCCAGCAGTCGTAGCGGGGGGGACAATGAGCAGTTCTTC	CASSRSGGDNEQFF
.	14	TRBV14	TRBJ1-2	TRBD1	TGTGCCAGCAGCCGCTTTACAGGGGACTATGGCTACACCTTC	CASSRFTGDYGYTF
.	14	TRBV10-3	TRBJ1-1	.	TGTGCCATCAGTGTAGTCTTATTGGGCACTGAAGCTTTCTTT	CAISVVLLGTEAFF
many	13	TRBV14	TRBJ1-1	.	TGTGCCAGCAGCCAAGAACTGAACACTGAAGCTTTCTTT	CASSQELNTEAFF
.	16	TRBV10-3	TRBJ2-3	.	TGTGCCATCAGTGACTCGTTACAGGGTCGTGCAGATACGCAGTATTTT	CAISDSLQGRADTQYF
few	12	TRBV28	TRBJ2-7	.	TGTGCCAGCAGTCCACAGGGTTACGAGCAGTACTTC	CASSPQGYEQYF
many	18	TRBV5-1	TRBJ2-3	TRBD2	TGCGCCAGCAGCAGTACCGGGACTAGCGGGCGTTTCACAGATACGCAGTATTTT	CASSSTGTSGRFTDTQYF
many	15	TRBV4-1	TRBJ2-1	.	TGCGCCAGCAGCCAACTAGCCCTTGCCTACAATGAGCAGTTCTTC	CASSQLALAYNEQFF
few	13	TRBV10-3	TRBJ2-7	TRBD2	TGTGCCACCGGACTAGTTGGGACCTACGAGCAGTACTTC	CATGLVGTYEQYF
many	11	TRBV29-1	TRBJ1-1	TRBD1	TGCAGCGTCAACAGGGGTTTGGAAGCTTTCTTT	CSVNRGLEAFF
many	17	TRBV9	TRBJ1-4	TRBD1	TGTGCCAGCAGCGTAGGAACAGGGGGTAGGGCTAATGAAAAACTGTTTTTT	CASSVGTGGRANEKLFF
few	14	TRBV12-3/TRBV12-4	TRBJ2-3	.	TGTGCCAGCACAACATCCCGGTCCACAGATACGCAGTATTTT	CASTTSRSTDTQYF
many	14	TRBV7-9	TRBJ1-1	TRBD1	TGTGCCAGCAGCCTCACCAAGACAGGGTCTGAAGCTTTCTTT	CASSLTKTGSEAFF
many	15	TRBV5-1	TRBJ2-1	TRBD1	TGCGCCAGCAGCTCCTCAGGGGGCCTGCATATTGAGCAGTTCTTC	CASSSSGGLHIEQFF
.	19	TRBV7-2	TRBJ2-3	.	TGTGCCAGCAGCCAGGTGGCGGGGCCTGCAAAGGTGCACACAGATACGCAGTATTTT	CASSQVAGPAKVHTDTQYF
.	15	TRBV12-3/TRBV12-4	TRBJ1-4	TRBD1	TGTGCCAGCTCCCAAGGGACAGGGACACATGAAAAACTGTTTTTT	CASSQGTGTHEKLFF
many	15	TRBV12-3/TRBV12-4	TRBJ1-5	.	TGTGCCAGCAGTTTAGGAGACAGTAGCAATCAGCCCCAGCATTTT	CASSLGDSSNQPQHF
few	12	TRBV27	TRBJ1-2	.	TGTGCCAGCAGTCCACGGGGCTATGGCTACACCTTC	CASSPRGYGYTF
many	13	TRBV7-2	TRBJ1-2	.	TGTGCCAGCACCACTAGGAAGGGGGATGGCTACACCTTC	CASTTRKGDGYTF